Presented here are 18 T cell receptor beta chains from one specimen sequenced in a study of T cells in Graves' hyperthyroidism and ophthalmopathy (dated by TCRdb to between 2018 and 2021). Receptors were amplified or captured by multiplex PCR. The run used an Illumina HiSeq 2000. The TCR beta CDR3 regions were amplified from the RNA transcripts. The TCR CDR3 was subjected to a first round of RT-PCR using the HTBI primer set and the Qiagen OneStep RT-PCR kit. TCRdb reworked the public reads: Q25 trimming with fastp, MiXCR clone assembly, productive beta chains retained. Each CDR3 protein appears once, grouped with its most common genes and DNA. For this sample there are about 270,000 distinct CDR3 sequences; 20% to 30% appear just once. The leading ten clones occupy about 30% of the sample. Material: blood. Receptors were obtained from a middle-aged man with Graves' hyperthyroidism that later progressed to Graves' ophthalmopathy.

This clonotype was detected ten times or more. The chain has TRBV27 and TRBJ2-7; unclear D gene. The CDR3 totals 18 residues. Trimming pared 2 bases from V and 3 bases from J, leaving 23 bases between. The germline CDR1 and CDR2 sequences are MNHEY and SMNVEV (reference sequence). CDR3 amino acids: CASSLHSGLSRMGYEQYF. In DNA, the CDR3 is TGTGCCAGCAGTTTACACTCGGGTCTCTCCCGAATGGGCTACGAGCAGTACTTC.

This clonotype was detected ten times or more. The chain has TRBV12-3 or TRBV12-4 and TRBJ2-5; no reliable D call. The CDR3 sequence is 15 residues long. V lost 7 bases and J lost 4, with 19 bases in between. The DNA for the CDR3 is TGTGCCAGCAATCATAGCCCTGGGGTGGGAGAGACCCAGTACTTC. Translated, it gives CASNHSPGVGETQYF.

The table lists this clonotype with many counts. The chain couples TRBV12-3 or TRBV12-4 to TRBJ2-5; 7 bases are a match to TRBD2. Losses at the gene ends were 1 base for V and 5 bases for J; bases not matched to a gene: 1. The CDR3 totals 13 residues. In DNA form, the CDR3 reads TGTGCCAGCAGTTTAGTCGGGAGGGAGACCCAGTACTTC. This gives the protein CASSLVGRETQYF.

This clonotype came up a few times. The CDR3 is CASSLKPTGTGFTGELFF. Here the CDR3 DNA reads TGTGCCAGCAGTCTTAAACCTACCGGGACAGGGTTCACCGGGGAGCTGTTTTTT. The V call is TRBV6-2 or TRBV6-3, the J call TRBJ2-2; 9 bases are shared with TRBD1. The V gene's germline CDR1 is MNHEY and CDR2 SVGEGT. The CDR3 runs 18 residues. Trimming took 5 bases from V and 4 from J; bases not matched to a gene: 14.

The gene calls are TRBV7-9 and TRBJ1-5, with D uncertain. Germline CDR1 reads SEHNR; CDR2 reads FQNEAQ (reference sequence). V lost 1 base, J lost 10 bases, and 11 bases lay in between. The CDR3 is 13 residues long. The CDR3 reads CASSLDEGSPQHF. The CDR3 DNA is TGTGCCAGCAGCTTAGATGAGGGCAGTCCCCAGCATTTT.

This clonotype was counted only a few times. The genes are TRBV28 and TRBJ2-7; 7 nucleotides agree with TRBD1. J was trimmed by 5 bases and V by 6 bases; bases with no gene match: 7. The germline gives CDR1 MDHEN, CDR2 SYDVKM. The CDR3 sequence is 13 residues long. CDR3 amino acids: CASRTGSDHEQYF. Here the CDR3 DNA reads TGTGCCAGCAGGACAGGGTCGGACCACGAGCAGTACTTC.

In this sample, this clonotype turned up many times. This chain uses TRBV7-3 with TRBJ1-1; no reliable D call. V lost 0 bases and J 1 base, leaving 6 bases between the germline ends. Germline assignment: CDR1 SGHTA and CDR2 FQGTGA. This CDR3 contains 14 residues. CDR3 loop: CASSLTGPNTEAFF. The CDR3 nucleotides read TGTGCCAGCAGCTTAACAGGGCCGAACACTGAAGCTTTCTTT.

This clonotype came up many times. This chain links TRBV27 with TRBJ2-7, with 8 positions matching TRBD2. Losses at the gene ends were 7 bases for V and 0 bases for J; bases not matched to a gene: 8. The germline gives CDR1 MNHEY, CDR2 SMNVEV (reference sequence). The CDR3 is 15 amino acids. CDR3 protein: CASTKTSGGSYEQYF. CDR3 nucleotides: TGTGCCAGCACCAAAACTAGCGGAGGCTCCTACGAGCAGTACTTC.

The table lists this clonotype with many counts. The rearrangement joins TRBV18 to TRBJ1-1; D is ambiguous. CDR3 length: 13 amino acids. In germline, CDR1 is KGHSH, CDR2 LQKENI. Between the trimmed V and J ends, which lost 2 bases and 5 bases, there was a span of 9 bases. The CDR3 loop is CASSPGEVTEAFF. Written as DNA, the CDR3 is TGTGCCAGCTCACCAGGGGAAGTGACTGAAGCTTTCTTT.

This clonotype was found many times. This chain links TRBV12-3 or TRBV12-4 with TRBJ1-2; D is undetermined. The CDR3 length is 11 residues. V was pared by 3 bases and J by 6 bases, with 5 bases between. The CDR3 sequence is CASSFKDGYTF. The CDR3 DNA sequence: TGTGCCAGCAGTTTTAAGGATGGCTACACCTTC.

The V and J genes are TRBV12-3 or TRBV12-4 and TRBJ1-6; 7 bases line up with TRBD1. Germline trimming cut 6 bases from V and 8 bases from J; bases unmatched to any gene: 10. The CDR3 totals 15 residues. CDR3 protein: CASRYAGGSDSPLHF. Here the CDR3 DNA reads TGTGCCAGCAGATATGCAGGGGGTTCGGATTCACCCCTCCACTTT.

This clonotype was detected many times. The CDR3 bases are TGTGCCAGCCATAAGGCAGGTTATACGCCAGCTTTCTTT. This gives the protein CASHKAGYTPAFF. The V gene is TRBV6-2 or TRBV6-3, the J gene TRBJ1-1; no clear D gene. The CDR3 spans 13 residues. V was shortened by 8 bases and J by 10 bases, with 20 bases between the two germline ends. Germline CDR1 MNHEY, CDR2 SVGEGT.

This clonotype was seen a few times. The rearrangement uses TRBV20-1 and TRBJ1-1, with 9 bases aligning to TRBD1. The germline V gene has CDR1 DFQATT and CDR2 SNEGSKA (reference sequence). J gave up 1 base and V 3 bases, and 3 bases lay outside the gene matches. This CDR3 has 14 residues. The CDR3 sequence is CSARDRGGNTEAFF. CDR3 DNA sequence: TGCAGTGCTAGGGACAGGGGAGGGAACACTGAAGCTTTCTTT.

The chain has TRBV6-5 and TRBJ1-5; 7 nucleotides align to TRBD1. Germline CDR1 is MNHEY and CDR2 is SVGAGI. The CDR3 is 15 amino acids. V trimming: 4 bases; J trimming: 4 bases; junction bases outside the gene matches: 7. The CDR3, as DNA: TGTGCCAGCAGTTCGGACAGGCGGCCTAATCAGCCCCAGCATTTT. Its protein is CASSSDRRPNQPQHF.

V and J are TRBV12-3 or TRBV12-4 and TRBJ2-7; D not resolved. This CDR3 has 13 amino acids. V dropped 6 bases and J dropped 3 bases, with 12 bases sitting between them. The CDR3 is CASSPRLNYEQYF. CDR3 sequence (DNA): TGTGCCAGCAGCCCTAGACTGAACTACGAGCAGTACTTC.

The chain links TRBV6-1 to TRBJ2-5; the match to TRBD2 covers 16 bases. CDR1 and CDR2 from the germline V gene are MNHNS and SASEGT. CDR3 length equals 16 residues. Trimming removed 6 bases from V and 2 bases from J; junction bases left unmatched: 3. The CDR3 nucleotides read TGTGCCAGCAGGGGGGGACTAGCGGGAGGGCAAGAGACCCAGTACTTC. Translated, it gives CASRGGLAGGQETQYF.

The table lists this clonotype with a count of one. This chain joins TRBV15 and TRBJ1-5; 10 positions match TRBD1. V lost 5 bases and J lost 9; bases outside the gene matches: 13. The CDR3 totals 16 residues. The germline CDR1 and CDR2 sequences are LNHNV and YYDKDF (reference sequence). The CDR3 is CATSPYVETGGRPQHF. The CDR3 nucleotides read TGTGCCACCAGCCCCTATGTGGAGACAGGGGGCAGGCCCCAGCATTTT.

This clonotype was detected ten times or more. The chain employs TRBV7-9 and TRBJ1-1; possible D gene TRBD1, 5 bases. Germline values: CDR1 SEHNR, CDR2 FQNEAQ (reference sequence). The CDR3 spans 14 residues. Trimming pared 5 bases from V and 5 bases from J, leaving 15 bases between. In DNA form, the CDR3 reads TGTGCCAGCAGCACTCCCGGGACGGGTACTGAAGCTTTCTTT. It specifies CASSTPGTGTEAFF.